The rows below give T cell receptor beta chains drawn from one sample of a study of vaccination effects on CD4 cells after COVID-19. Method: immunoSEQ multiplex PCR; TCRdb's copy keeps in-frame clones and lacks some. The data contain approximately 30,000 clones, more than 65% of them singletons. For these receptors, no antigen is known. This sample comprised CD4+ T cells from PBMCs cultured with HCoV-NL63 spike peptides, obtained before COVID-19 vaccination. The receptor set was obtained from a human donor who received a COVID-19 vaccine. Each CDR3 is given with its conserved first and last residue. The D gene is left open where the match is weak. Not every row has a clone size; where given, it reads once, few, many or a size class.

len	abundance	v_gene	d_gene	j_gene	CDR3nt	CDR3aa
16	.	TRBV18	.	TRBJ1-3	TGTGCCAGCTCACCCCTCGGCGGTTTCTCTGGAAACACCATATATTTT	CASSPLGGFSGNTIYF
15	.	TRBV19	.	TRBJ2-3	TGTGCCAGTAGTATGGTCGGCGGAGGCACAGATACGCAGTATTTT	CASSMVGGGTDTQYF
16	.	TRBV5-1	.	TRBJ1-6	TGCGCCAGCAGCTTGGGGGCGAGCTCCTATAATTCACCCCTCCACTTT	CASSLGASSYNSPLHF
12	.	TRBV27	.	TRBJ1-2	TGTGCCACCAAGGCCGGGGGCTATGGCTACACCTTC	CATKAGGYGYTF
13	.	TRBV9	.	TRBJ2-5	TGTGCCAGCAGCGTTGGGGGTTTGGAGACCCAGTACTTC	CASSVGGLETQYF
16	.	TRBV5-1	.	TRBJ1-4	TGCGCCAGCAGCTTTGGTGTTCTGACAACTAATGAAAAACTGTTTTTT	CASSFGVLTTNEKLFF
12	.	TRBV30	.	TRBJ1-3	TGTGCCTGGAGGGTCGGTGGAAACACCATATATTTT	CAWRVGGNTIYF
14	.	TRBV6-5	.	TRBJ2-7	TGTGCCAGCAGTTACTCGAAAGTTCTTAACGAGCAGTACTTC	CASSYSKVLNEQYF
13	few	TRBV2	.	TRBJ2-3	TGTGCCAGCAACACGGGTTACACAGATACGCAGTATTTT	CASNTGYTDTQYF
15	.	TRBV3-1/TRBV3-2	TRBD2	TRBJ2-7	TGTGCCAGCAGCCCACGGACTAGTCGAACCTACGAGCAGTACTTC	CASSPRTSRTYEQYF
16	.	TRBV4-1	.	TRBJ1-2	TGCGCCAGCAGCCAACAACAGGGATCACCCAACTATGGCTACACCTTC	CASSQQQGSPNYGYTF
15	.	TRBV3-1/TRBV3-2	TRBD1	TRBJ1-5	TGTGCCAGCAGCCAAGCCGGACAGGGAGGACAGCCCCAGCATTTT	CASSQAGQGGQPQHF
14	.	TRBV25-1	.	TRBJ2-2	TGTGCCAGCAGTGACGTGTTGGGGGCCGGGGAGCTGTTTTTT	CASSDVLGAGELFF
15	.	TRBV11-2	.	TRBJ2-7	TGTGCCAGCAGCTTACTAGGGACAAGGGGCTACGAGCAGTACTTC	CASSLLGTRGYEQYF
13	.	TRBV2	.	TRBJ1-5	TGTGCCAGCGGGGCCTTTAGCAATCAGCCCCAGCATTTT	CASGAFSNQPQHF
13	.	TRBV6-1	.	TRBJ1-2	TGTGCCAGCAGTGAAGGCAGGGTGGGTGGCTACACCTTC	CASSEGRVGGYTF
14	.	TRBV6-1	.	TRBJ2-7	TGTGCCAGCAGTGAGCAGGGGGGACCCTACGAGCAGTACTTC	CASSEQGGPYEQYF
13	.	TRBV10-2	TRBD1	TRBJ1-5	TGCGCCAGCAGTGGGGACAGGGCGCAGCCCCAGCATTTT	CASSGDRAQPQHF
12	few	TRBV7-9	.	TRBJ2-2	TGTGCCAGCAGCTTCGGAACCGGGGAGCTGTTTTTT	CASSFGTGELFF
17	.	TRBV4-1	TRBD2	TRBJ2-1	TGCGCCAGCAGCCAAGGAAGGGGACTAGCGGGTTACAATGAGCAGTTCTTC	CASSQGRGLAGYNEQFF
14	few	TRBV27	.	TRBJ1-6	TGTGCCAGCAGTTTGGTCTTGGATAATTCACCCCTCCACTTT	CASSLVLDNSPLHF
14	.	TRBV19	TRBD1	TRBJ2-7	TGTGCCAGTAGTATTACTAGGACAGGGGGCCTCCAGTACTTC	CASSITRTGGLQYF
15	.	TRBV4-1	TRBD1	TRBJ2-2	TGCGCCAGCAGCCAGGGGACAGGGGGCACCGGGGAGCTGTTTTTT	CASSQGTGGTGELFF
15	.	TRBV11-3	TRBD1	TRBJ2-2	TGTGCCAGCAGCCCCGGGACAGGGTTCACCGGGGAGCTGTTTTTT	CASSPGTGFTGELFF
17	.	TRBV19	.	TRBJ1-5	TGTGCCAGTAGTATAGTGGCTTTGGGGGGAGGCAATCAGCCCCAGCATTTT	CASSIVALGGGNQPQHF
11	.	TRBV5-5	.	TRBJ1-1	TGTGCCAGCAGTCAAACCGCTGAAGCTTTCTTT	CASSQTAEAFF
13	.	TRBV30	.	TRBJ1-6	TGTGCCTGGAGTCTACAGGCTAATTCACCCCTCCACTTT	CAWSLQANSPLHF
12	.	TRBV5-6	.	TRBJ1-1	TGTGCCAGCAGCTTGCGATCCCCTGAAGCTTTCTTT	CASSLRSPEAFF
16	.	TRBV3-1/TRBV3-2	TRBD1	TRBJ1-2	TGTGCCAGCACCCAAGCAGGGGGACAGAGCTTCTATGGCTACACCTTC	CASTQAGGQSFYGYTF
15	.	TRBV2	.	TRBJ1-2	TGTGCCAGCAGTCCCAGCCAGGGGATACTATATGGCTACACCTTC	CASSPSQGILYGYTF
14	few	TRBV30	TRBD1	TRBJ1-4	TGTGCCTGGAGTAGACCGGGACAGGGCGAAAAACTGTTTTTT	CAWSRPGQGEKLFF
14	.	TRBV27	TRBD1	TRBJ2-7	TGTGCCAGCAGTCCCTGGGACAGGATATACGAGCAGTACTTC	CASSPWDRIYEQYF
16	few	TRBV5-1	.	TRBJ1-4	TGCGCCAGCAGCGCCGGGACCGCCTATCGGAATGAAAAACTGTTTTTT	CASSAGTAYRNEKLFF
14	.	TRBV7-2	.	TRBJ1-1	TGTGCCAGCAGCTCCAGCGGACAGAACACTGAAGCTTTCTTT	CASSSSGQNTEAFF
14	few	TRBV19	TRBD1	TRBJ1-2	TGTGCCAGTAGTACTCCGGGACAGGACTATGGCTACACCTTC	CASSTPGQDYGYTF
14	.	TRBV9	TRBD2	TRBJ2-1	TGTGCCAGCAGCGTAGAAGCGGGAGTTGATGAGCAGTTCTTC	CASSVEAGVDEQFF
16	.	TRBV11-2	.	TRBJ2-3	TGTGCCAGCAGCTTATGGAGGCTTAGGGGAGCAGATACGCAGTATTTT	CASSLWRLRGADTQYF
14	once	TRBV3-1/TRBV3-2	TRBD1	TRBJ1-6	TGTGCCAGCAGCCGCTTAACAGGGGGATCACCCCTCCACTTT	CASSRLTGGSPLHF
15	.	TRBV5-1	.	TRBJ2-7	TGCGCCAGCAAGCAAGCGTGGGTAGCGGTCTACGAGCAGTACTTC	CASKQAWVAVYEQYF
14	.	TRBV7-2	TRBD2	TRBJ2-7	TGTGCCAGCAGCTCACTAGCGGGAGGGTACGAGCAGTACTTC	CASSSLAGGYEQYF
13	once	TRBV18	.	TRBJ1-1	TGTGCCAGCTCACCAACCCAGGGGACTGAAGCTTTCTTT	CASSPTQGTEAFF
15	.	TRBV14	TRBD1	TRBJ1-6	TGTGCCAGCAGCCAAGTCCGAGCAGGGGGATCACCCCTCCACTTT	CASSQVRAGGSPLHF
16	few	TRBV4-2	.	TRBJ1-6	TGTGCCAGCAGCCCCCGGGAGCAGCGGCCTAATTCACCCCTCCACTTT	CASSPREQRPNSPLHF
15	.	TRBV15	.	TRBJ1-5	TGTGCCACCAGCAGAGATCCAGGGATTGGTCAGCCCCAGCATTTT	CATSRDPGIGQPQHF
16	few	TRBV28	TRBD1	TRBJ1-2	TGTGCCAGCAGTTTAGACAGGGGGCGAGGTAACTATGGCTACACCTTC	CASSLDRGRGNYGYTF
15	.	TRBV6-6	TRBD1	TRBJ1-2	TGTGCCAGCAGTTACTTGGGACAGGGGCGGTCCGGCTACACCTTC	CASSYLGQGRSGYTF